This note documents a single TCR beta chain sequence. Its antigen is unknown. On sorted subsets, replicate PCRs used about 0.2 ug DNA, or 31,000 or so T cell genomes. Data came from immunoSEQ multiplex PCR; TCRdb stores just in-frame clones and leaves some out. The table lists hundreds of thousands of clones, about 97% of them singletons. Naive CD8 cells, CD45RO-negative and positively selected for CCR7, excluded terminally differentiated effector memory CD45RA+ cells. Donors comprised only Caucasian adults living in Nashville, Tennessee. V lost 2 bases to trimming and J lost 9 bases, with 20 bases between them. This CDR3 is built from 16 residues. The germline gives CDR1 MGHDK, CDR2 SYGVNS. The sample belongs to a study of shared clonotypes between healthy human individuals. Study results and limitations: Enrolling few donors narrowed the genetic and exposure-history diversity that was represented.

The source material was naive CD8+ T cells sorted from blood. The clonotype was recovered from a man aged 25-45 years in good health. The genes are TRBV25-1 and TRBJ2-1, with D perhaps TRBD2 (7 bases). The CDR3 DNA reads as TGTGCCAGCAGTGAACGGGGGGCGGGAGTCTTTTTTGAGCAGTTCTTC. It translates to CASSERGAGVFFEQFF.